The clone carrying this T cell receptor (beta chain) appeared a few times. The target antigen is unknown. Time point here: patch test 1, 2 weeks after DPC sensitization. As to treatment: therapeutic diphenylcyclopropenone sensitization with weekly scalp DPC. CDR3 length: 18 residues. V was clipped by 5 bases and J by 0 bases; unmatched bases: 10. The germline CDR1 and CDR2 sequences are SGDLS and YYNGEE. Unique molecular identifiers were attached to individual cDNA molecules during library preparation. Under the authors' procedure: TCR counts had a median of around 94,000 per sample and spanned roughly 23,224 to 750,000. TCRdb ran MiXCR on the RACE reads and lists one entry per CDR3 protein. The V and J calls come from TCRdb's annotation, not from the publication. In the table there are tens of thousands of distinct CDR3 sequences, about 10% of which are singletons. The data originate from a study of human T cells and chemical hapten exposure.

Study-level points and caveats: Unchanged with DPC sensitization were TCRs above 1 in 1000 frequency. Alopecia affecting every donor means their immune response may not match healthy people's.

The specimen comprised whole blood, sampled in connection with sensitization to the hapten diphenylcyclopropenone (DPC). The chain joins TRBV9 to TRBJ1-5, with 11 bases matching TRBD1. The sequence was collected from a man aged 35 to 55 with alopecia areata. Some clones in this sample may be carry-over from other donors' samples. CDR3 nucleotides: TGTGCCAGCAGAGGGGACAGGGGGGAGCGCAATAGCAATCAGCCCCAGCATTTT. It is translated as CASRGDRGERNSNQPQHF.